The 26 T cell receptor beta chains reported below all come from one sample, sequenced in a study of blood T cell repertoires in COVID-19. The assay was immunoSEQ multiplex PCR, and TCRdb's table has in-frame clones only and misses some. Of 650,000 to 800,000 clones in the sample, more than 80% were seen once. Sequencing input: peripheral blood. The receptors here all came from a woman between 18 and 29 years old with acute or convalescent COVID-19.

The V call is TRBV7-3, the J call TRBJ1-1, with 9 bases fitting TRBD1. The CDR3 has 13 residues. Per the germline V gene, CDR1 is SGHTA and CDR2 is FQGTGA. The V and J ends lost 5 bases and 6 bases, in that order; junction bases with no gene match: 4. The CDR3 bases are TGTGCCAGCAGCAACAGGGGGCCTGCTGAAGCTTTCTTT. Translating gives CASSNRGPAEAFF. The full variable domain, in which reference TRBV7-3 and TRBJ1-1 provide the parts outside the CDR3, is GAGVSQTPSNKVTEKGKYVELRCDPISGHTALYWYRQSLGQGPEFLIYFQGTGAADDSGLPNDRFFAVRPEGSVSTLKIQRTERGDSAVYLCASSNRGPAEAFFGQGTRLTVV.

Only a few counts were recorded for this clone. V gene TRBV14 combines with J gene TRBJ1-2; a weak D match, TRBD1 (5 bases). The ends were cut back, 1 base at V and 8 bases at J, with 8 bases in the middle. Germline values: CDR1 SGHDN, CDR2 FVKESK. CDR3 length: 12 residues. CDR3 sequence: CASSQVQGGYTF. In DNA, the CDR3 is TGTGCCAGCAGCCAAGTGCAGGGCGGCTACACCTTC. The complete variable domain, with remaining parts taken from reference TRBV14 and TRBJ1-2, reads EAGVTQFPSHSVIEKGQTVTLRCDPISGHDNLYWYRRVMGKEIKFLLHFVKESKQDESGMPNNRFLAERTGGTYSTLKVQPAELEDSGVYFCASSQVQGGYTFGSGTRLTVV.

The chain recombines TRBV15 with TRBJ1-3; tentative D call: TRBD1 (6 bases). Germline assignment: CDR1 LNHNV and CDR2 YYDKDF (reference sequence). V lost 5 bases and J lost 4, with 12 bases in between. The CDR3 contains 14 residues. The CDR3 loop is CATSGYREGNTIYF. In nucleotides, the CDR3 is TGTGCCACCAGCGGGTACAGGGAAGGAAACACCATATATTTT.

The chain links TRBV7-6 to TRBJ1-1, with 7 bases identical to TRBD1. Germline lookup yields CDR1 SGHVS and CDR2 FNYEAQ. Trimming took 6 bases from V and 2 from J; bases not matched to a gene: 6. The CDR3 has 14 amino acids. The CDR3 here is CASRRTGVNTEAFF. The CDR3 DNA reads TGTGCCAGCAGGCGTACAGGGGTAAACACTGAAGCTTTCTTT.

V gene TRBV20-1 combines with J gene TRBJ1-1; a possible D gene is TRBD1 (6 bases). Germline CDR1 is DFQATT and CDR2 is SNEGSKA (reference sequence). The CDR3 spans 12 residues. The germline V and J ends were trimmed by 3 bases and 5 bases, with 10 bases remaining between them. The chain's CDR3 is CSASNRETEAFF. The CDR3 DNA reads as TGCAGTGCTAGTAACAGGGAAACTGAAGCTTTCTTT.

This chain links TRBV20-1 with TRBJ1-5; weak D call: TRBD1 (5 bases). V lost 3 bases and J lost 3, with 9 bases in between. The CDR3 is 13 residues long. The germline CDR1 and CDR2 sequences are DFQATT and SNEGSKA (reference sequence). The CDR3 loop reads CSASGRDNQPQHF. For the CDR3, the DNA is TGCAGTGCTAGTGGCAGGGACAATCAGCCCCAGCATTTT.

The chain has TRBV7-9 and TRBJ2-1; D is possibly TRBD2 (6 bases). Germline CDR1 is SEHNR and CDR2 is FQNEAQ (reference sequence). This CDR3 region has 12 residues. Trimming shortened V by 6 bases and J by 15 bases, and 18 bases separated the two germline ends. This CDR3 is CASSQTRDWVFF. CDR3 DNA: TGTGCCAGCAGTCAAACCCGGGACTGGGTGTTCTTC.

The gene calls are TRBV12-3 or TRBV12-4 and TRBJ1-4; 8 bases are shared with TRBD1. V dropped 6 bases and J dropped 8; count of bases not matched to a gene: 5. The CDR3 totals 13 residues. In DNA, the CDR3 is TGTGCCAGCAGACCGACAGGGGACGAAAAACTGTTTTTT. Its translation is CASRPTGDEKLFF.

A single count supports this clone. The J gene is TRBJ1-2, the V gene TRBV6-5; 7 bases fit TRBD1. The V segment lost 0 bases and the J segment 7 bases; nucleotides outside the gene matches: 8. Germline CDR1 and CDR2: MNHEY and SVGAGI. The CDR3 contains 15 residues. DNA of the CDR3: TGTGCCAGCAGTTACTCGGGGAGACAGGGAGGTGGCTACACCTTC. This encodes CASSYSGRQGGGYTF.

The gene calls are TRBV4-3 and TRBJ1-2; TRBD1 aligns across 9 bases. The CDR3 is made up of 15 amino acids. Trimming removed 4 bases from V and 5 bases from J; junction bases left unmatched: 8. CDR1 is LGHNA and CDR2 is YSLEER in the germline V gene. The CDR3 region is CASSPQDRGEYGYTF. CDR3 DNA: TGCGCCAGCAGCCCTCAGGACAGGGGCGAGTATGGCTACACCTTC.

The rearrangement uses TRBV9 and TRBJ2-6, with TRBD2 as a possible D gene (7 bases). Germline V lookup: CDR1 SGDLS, CDR2 YYNGEE. This CDR3 region has 17 residues. Trimming left V 0 bases short and J 1 base short, with 11 bases between. CDR3 in amino acids: CASSVGEGVSGANVLTF. DNA for the CDR3: TGTGCCAGCAGCGTAGGGGAGGGGGTGTCTGGGGCCAACGTCCTGACTTTC. Drawing the rest from reference TRBV9 and TRBJ2-6, the complete variable domain is DSGVTQTPKHLITATGQRVTLRCSPRSGDLSVYWYQQSLDQGLQFLIQYYNGEERAKGNILERFSAQQFPDLHSELNLSSLELGDSALYFCASSVGEGVSGANVLTFGAGSRLTVL.

The CDR3 loop is CASRQEMGEKLFF. CDR3 bases: TGCGCCAGCAGACAGGAGATGGGCGAAAAACTGTTTTTT. The chain combines TRBV5-1 with TRBJ1-4, with D maybe TRBD1 (5 bases). The germline gives CDR1 SGHRS, CDR2 YFSETQ. V gave up 5 bases and J gave up 8 bases, with 13 bases separating them. This CDR3 has 13 residues.

This clone was recorded a few times. This CDR3 is CASSPGPPSYGYTF. Written as DNA, the CDR3 is TGTGCCAGCAGTCCAGGGCCACCGTCCTATGGCTACACCTTC. The rearrangement joins TRBV7-8 to TRBJ1-2; D perhaps matches TRBD1 (5 bases). Germline-derived CDR1 and CDR2 are SGHVS and FQNEAQ. The CDR3 extends over 14 amino acids. Trimming removed 6 bases at V and 4 bases at J, with 15 bases between. Full variable domain (remainder filled in from reference TRBV7-8 and TRBJ1-2): GAGVSQSPRYKVAKRGQDVALRCDPISGHVSLFWYQQALGQGPEFLTYFQNEAQLDKSGLPSDRFFAERPEGSVSTLKIQRTQQEDSAVYLCASSPGPPSYGYTFGSGTRLTVV.

The V and J genes are TRBV19 and TRBJ1-1; tentative D call: TRBD1 (5 bases). The V gene's germline CDR1 is LNHDA and CDR2 SQIVND (reference sequence). Trimming removed 10 bases from V and 0 bases from J, with 24 bases in between. The CDR3 has 17 amino acids. The CDR3 loop is CATSLLGGFWMNTEAFF. The CDR3 DNA reads as TGTGCCACCTCACTCTTGGGGGGTTTCTGGATGAACACTGAAGCTTTCTTT.

The chain employs TRBV12-3 or TRBV12-4 and TRBJ1-1, with TRBD1 matching over 7 bases. The J segment lost 6 bases and the V segment lost 6 bases, leaving 7 bases of the junction unmatched. The CDR3 has 13 residues. The CDR3 region is CASSSTGFAEAFF. The CDR3 bases are TGTGCCAGCAGCTCGACAGGGTTCGCTGAAGCTTTCTTT.

CDR3 bases: TGTGCCAGCAGCGCAGGGAGCGGGGACATTCAGTACTTC. Its protein product is CASSAGSGDIQYF. This chain joins TRBV9 and TRBJ2-4; 7 nucleotides agree with TRBD2. From germline, CDR1 is SGDLS and CDR2 YYNGEE. The CDR3 extends over 13 amino acids. V shed 3 bases, J shed 8 bases, and the junction held 5 bases outside the gene matches.

V and J are TRBV19 and TRBJ1-2; perhaps TRBD1 as D (5 bases). Trimming took off 6 bases at V and 2 bases at J, with 16 bases between the two ends. This CDR3 has 15 amino acids. Looked up from germline, CDR1 is LNHDA and CDR2 is SQIVND (reference sequence). CDR3 protein: CASRRPGSKNYGYTF. The CDR3 nucleotides read TGTGCCAGTAGGAGGCCAGGGTCGAAAAACTATGGCTACACCTTC.

The chain joins TRBV6-4 to TRBJ2-1; 9 bases match TRBD2. Trimming removed 0 bases from V and 5 bases from J; junction bases left unmatched: 5. The CDR3 consists of 16 residues. Germline CDR1 reads MRHNA; CDR2 reads SNTAGT. The CDR3 loop reads CASSDSWRGGHNEQFF. CDR3 DNA: TGTGCCAGCAGTGACTCGTGGCGGGGGGGCCACAATGAGCAGTTCTTC.

The chain uses TRBV4-1 and TRBJ2-2, with D perhaps matching TRBD1 (6 bases). The CDR3 has 16 residues. The V and J ends lost 6 bases and 2 bases respectively, with 16 bases between them. CDR1 MGHRA and CDR2 YSYEKL come from the germline V gene. CDR3 loop: CASSQSSDRNTGELFF. CDR3 DNA sequence: TGCGCCAGCAGTCAGTCCTCGGACAGAAACACCGGGGAGCTGTTTTTT.

The genes are TRBV20-1 and TRBJ1-1; D may be TRBD1 (5 bases). The germline V gene encodes CDR1 DFQATT and CDR2 SNEGSKA (reference sequence). Trimming took 6 bases from V and 6 from J, leaving 11 bases between them. This CDR3 spans 11 amino acids. Here the CDR3 DNA reads TGCAGTGCCCCTCGGGGGGCTGAAGCTTTCTTT. This translates into CSAPRGAEAFF.

The rearrangement links TRBV19 to TRBJ2-7; TRBD2 agrees at 9 bases. The CDR3 extends over 14 amino acids. CDR1 and CDR2 from the germline V gene are LNHDA and SQIVND (reference sequence). V trimming: 5 bases; J trimming: 4 bases; junction bases outside the gene matches: 6. CDR3 loop: CASSGAGGEYEQYF. DNA for the CDR3: TGTGCCAGTAGTGGGGCGGGAGGGGAGTACGAGCAGTACTTC.

The chain joins TRBV5-1 to TRBJ1-1; D remains unclear. The germline V and J ends were trimmed by 0 bases and 1 base, with 7 bases remaining between them. Looked up from germline, CDR1 is SGHRS and CDR2 is YFSETQ. There are 14 residues in the CDR3. The CDR3 protein is CASSLDGRNTEAFF. The CDR3 region has the DNA TGCGCCAGCAGCTTGGATGGGAGGAACACTGAAGCTTTCTTT.

J is TRBJ1-2 and V is TRBV30; D is unresolved. CDR3 size: 11 residues. Germline values: CDR1 GTSNPN, CDR2 SVGIG (reference sequence). Trimming left V 1 base short and J 8 bases short, with 8 bases between. The CDR3 DNA follows: TGTGCCTGGAGTGGGTCGGGGGGCTACACCTTC. As protein: CAWSGSGGYTF.

The chain couples TRBV3-1 (or the pseudogene TRBV3-2) to TRBJ1-2; D ambiguous. Trimming shortened V by 1 base and J by 7 bases, and 13 bases separated the two germline ends. CDR3 size: 14 residues. CDR1 and CDR2 from the germline V gene are LGHDT and YNNKEL (reference sequence). The CDR3: CASSQVVSGSGYTF. The CDR3 nucleotides are TGTGCCAGCAGCCAAGTTGTTTCGGGGTCTGGCTACACCTTC.

The chain recombines TRBV19 with TRBJ2-1, with 10 bases fitting TRBD2. The CDR3 has 15 residues. CDR1 LNHDA and CDR2 SQIVND come from the germline V gene (reference sequence). After removal of 7 bases from V and 7 bases from J, the junction contained 10 bases not matched to a gene. This CDR3 reads CASIERGGLWNEQFF. The CDR3 region has the DNA TGTGCCAGTATTGAGCGGGGGGGCCTTTGGAATGAGCAGTTCTTC. Full variable domain (remainder filled in from reference TRBV19 and TRBJ2-1): DGGITQSPKYLFRKEGQNVTLSCEQNLNHDAMYWYRQDPGQGLRLIYYSQIVNDFQKGDIAEGYSVSREKKESFPLTVTSAQKNPTAFYLCASIERGGLWNEQFFGPGTRLTVL.

The CDR3 nucleotides are TGTGCCAGCGCCCCAGGGTACATGAACACTGAAGCTTTCTTT. It codes for CASAPGYMNTEAFF. The chain recombines TRBV6-6 with TRBJ1-1, with D possibly matching TRBD1 (5 bases). The germline V and J ends were trimmed by 8 bases and 0 bases, with 13 bases remaining between them. This CDR3 contains 14 residues. Germline V gene data show CDR1 as MNHNY and CDR2 as SVGAGI (reference sequence).